These 26 T cell receptor beta chains were sequenced from one sample in a study of blood T cell repertoires in COVID-19. TCRdb's table, derived via immunoSEQ multiplex PCR, lists solely in-frame clones and lacks some. The table records some 56,000 clones, 82% of them present only once. The sequencing input was peripheral blood. These receptors all come from a man older than 75 with COVID-19, enrolled during active disease.

The chain combines TRBV4-3 with TRBJ2-3; tentative D call: TRBD1 (5 bases). Germline V gene data show CDR1 as LGHNA and CDR2 as YSLEER. The CDR3 runs 14 residues. The V end lost 4 bases, the J end lost 1 base, and 9 bases lay between the germline ends. As DNA, the CDR3 is TGCGCCAGCAGCCTCCTGACAGGCACAGATACGCAGTATTTT. It translates to CASSLLTGTDTQYF.

The V and J genes are TRBV7-9 and TRBJ1-4; the match to TRBD1 covers 8 bases. Losses at the gene ends were 4 bases for V and 8 bases for J; bases not matched to a gene: 12. The length of the CDR3 is 16 residues. The V gene's germline CDR1 is SEHNR and CDR2 FQNEAQ (reference sequence). In nucleotides, the CDR3 is TGTGCCAGCAGCTCGGGGACCGGGACAGGATGGGAAAAACTGTTTTTT. Amino acids: CASSSGTGTGWEKLFF.

V and J are TRBV11-1 and TRBJ1-1; 8 nucleotides line up with TRBD1. This CDR3 has 14 residues. The V gene's germline CDR1 is SGHAT and CDR2 FQDESV (reference sequence). Unmatched junction bases numbered 8, after V lost 4 bases and J lost 7 bases. In nucleotides, the CDR3 is TGTGCCAGCAGCTACGGACAGGGTGTTTTTGAAGCTTTCTTT. Translated, it gives CASSYGQGVFEAFF.

The table lists this clone with a few counts. The chain combines TRBV12-3 or TRBV12-4 with TRBJ2-7; TRBD1 is a possible D gene (5 bases). Trimming removed 6 bases at V and 7 bases at J, with 13 bases between. The CDR3 totals 12 residues. The CDR3 is CASSPDTKEQYF. CDR3 nucleotide sequence: TGTGCCAGCAGCCCGGACACGAAGGAGCAGTACTTC.

The chain links TRBV19 to TRBJ2-1; 7 nucleotides line up with TRBD1. The germline V gene encodes CDR1 LNHDA and CDR2 SQIVND (reference sequence). Losses at the gene ends were 3 bases for V and 4 bases for J; bases not matched to a gene: 6. This CDR3 is 15 amino acids long. The CDR3 sequence is CASSIPDRQYNEQFF. The CDR3 region has the DNA TGTGCCAGTAGTATCCCGGACAGGCAGTACAATGAGCAGTTCTTC.

The V and J genes are TRBV24-1 and TRBJ2-5, with TRBD2 matching over 16 bases. The CDR3 is 19 residues long. V lost 1 base to trimming and J lost 5 bases; unmatched junction nucleotides: 9. The V gene's germline CDR1 is KGHDR and CDR2 SFDVKD. The CDR3 DNA reads as TGTGCCACCAGTGATTTTGGGACTAGCGGGAGGGCGGCTAAGGAGACCCAGTACTTC. Its translation is CATSDFGTSGRAAKETQYF.

The chain uses TRBV5-4 and TRBJ2-3; a possible D gene is TRBD1 (5 bases). V lost 0 bases to trimming and J lost 1 base, with 12 bases between them. CDR1 and CDR2 (germline): SGHNT, YYREEE (reference sequence). This CDR3 has 16 residues. In DNA form, the CDR3 reads TGTGCCAGCAGCTTGGGGGGCGGCCAGGGCACAGATACGCAGTATTTT. Its translation is CASSLGGGQGTDTQYF.

This chain uses TRBV18 with TRBJ1-4, with TRBD1 matching 7 bases. V shed 4 bases and J 4 bases; nucleotides not matched to a gene: 3. The length of the CDR3 is 14 residues. CDR1 is KGHSH, CDR2 LQKENI, per germline. CDR3 sequence (DNA): TGTGCCAGCTCACGAGGGGGCGTTAATGAAAAACTGTTTTTT. Amino acids: CASSRGGVNEKLFF.

This chain uses TRBV7-2 with TRBJ1-5, with unresolved D. The ends were cut back, 1 base at V and 0 bases at J, with 13 bases in the middle. The germline V gene encodes CDR1 SGHTA and CDR2 FQGNSA. There are 17 residues in the CDR3. In DNA form, the CDR3 reads TGTGCCAGCAGCTTAGTGGCTAGTATTAATAGCAATCAGCCCCAGCATTTT. Translating it yields CASSLVASINSNQPQHF. The variable domain in full, completed from reference TRBV7-2 and TRBJ1-5, reads GAGVSQSPSNKVTEKGKDVELRCDPISGHTALYWYRQSLGQGLEFLIYFQGNSAPDKSGLPSDRFSAERTGGSVSTLTIQRTQQEDSAVYLCASSLVASINSNQPQHFGDGTRLSIL.

V is TRBV5-1 and J is TRBJ2-3, with D perhaps matching TRBD1 (5 bases). The CDR3 has 14 residues. The V end lost 1 base, the J end lost 4 bases, and 10 bases lay between the germline ends. CDR1 SGHRS and CDR2 YFSETQ come from the germline V gene. The CDR3: CASSLSGYADTQYF. As DNA, the CDR3 is TGCGCCAGCAGCTTGTCAGGGTACGCAGATACGCAGTATTTT.

This clone was found once. The chain combines TRBV11-2 with TRBJ2-1; TRBD2 matches 10 bases. This CDR3 comprises 17 residues. CDR1 and CDR2 (germline): SGHAT, FQNNGV. After removal of 3 bases from V and 2 bases from J, the junction contained 7 bases not matched to a gene. The CDR3 DNA reads as TGTGCCAGCAGCTTTCGGCCTAGCGGGGGCCCCTACAATGAGCAGTTCTTC. This sequence encodes CASSFRPSGGPYNEQFF.

The rearrangement uses TRBV2 and TRBJ2-1; the match to TRBD1 covers 10 bases. The J segment lost 4 bases and the V segment lost 2 bases, leaving 11 bases of the junction unmatched. The CDR3 totals 18 residues. From germline, CDR1 is SNHLY and CDR2 FYNNEI. The CDR3 nucleotides are TGTGCCAGCAGTGAAAGGGGGACAGGGGAGACCCTTTACAATGAGCAGTTCTTC. Amino acids: CASSERGTGETLYNEQFF. Full variable domain (rest looked up from reference TRBV2 and TRBJ2-1): EPEVTQTPSHQVTQMGQEVILRCVPISNHLYFYWYRQILGQKVEFLVSFYNNEISEKSEIFDDQFSVERPDGSNFTLKIRSTKLEDSAMYFCASSERGTGETLYNEQFFGPGTRLTVL.

This clone was seen a single time. The rearrangement uses TRBV2 and TRBJ1-1; maybe TRBD1 (5 bases). CDR1 is SNHLY, CDR2 FYNNEI, per germline. V lost 7 bases, J lost 0 bases, and 9 bases lay in between. CDR3 length equals 13 residues. This CDR3 reads CASNQDMNTEAFF. The CDR3 DNA reads TGTGCCAGCAACCAGGACATGAACACTGAAGCTTTCTTT.

This clone was recorded only once. The V gene is TRBV25-1, the J gene TRBJ2-7; 8 bases line up with TRBD1. The germline V gene has CDR1 MGHDK and CDR2 SYGVNS. V lost 8 bases and J lost 3; bases outside the gene matches: 9. The CDR3 has 14 amino acids. CDR3 region: CASLKPGQGYEQYF. In nucleotides, the CDR3 is TGTGCCAGCTTGAAACCTGGACAGGGCTACGAGCAGTACTTC.

J is TRBJ1-6 and V is TRBV5-4; the D gene is possibly TRBD1 (6 bases). There are 17 residues in the CDR3. Germline V gene sequence: CDR1 SGHNT, CDR2 YYREEE (reference sequence). V was shortened by 0 bases and J by 6 bases, with 16 bases between the two germline ends. DNA for the CDR3: TGTGCCAGCAGCTTGGGCCGGAGAAAGGGGGTTAATTCACCCCTCCACTTT. This gives the protein CASSLGRRKGVNSPLHF.

The rearrangement joins TRBV5-1 to TRBJ2-1; 10 bases match TRBD2. Germline loops: CDR1 SGHRS, CDR2 YFSETQ. V shed 0 bases and J 9 bases; nucleotides not matched to a gene: 9. The CDR3 spans 16 residues. DNA of the CDR3: TGCGCCAGCAGCTTGGATGCTAGCGGGAGCACCGGTGAGCAGTTCTTC. It is translated as CASSLDASGSTGEQFF.

The J gene is TRBJ2-3, the V gene TRBV30, with 16 nucleotides matching TRBD2. This CDR3 spans 20 amino acids. Germline V gene lookup returns CDR1 GTSNPN and CDR2 SVGIG (reference sequence). The trim removed 5 bases at V and 4 bases at J, leaving 18 bases unmatched. The CDR3 nucleotides are TGTGCCTGGGGAGGTTTCCCGGGACTAGCGGGGGGGCTTTCGTCAGATACGCAGTATTTT. Translated, it gives CAWGGFPGLAGGLSSDTQYF.

The table lists this clone with a count of one. V usage is TRBV5-1 and J usage is TRBJ2-3, with TRBD2 matching over 7 bases. The CDR3 covers 12 residues. After removal of 0 bases from V and 10 bases from J, the junction contained 2 bases not matched to a gene. Germline V lookup: CDR1 SGHRS, CDR2 YFSETQ. For the CDR3, the DNA is TGCGCCAGCAGCTTGGACGGGAGGCCGCAGTATTTT. It codes for CASSLDGRPQYF. The variable domain in full, with the rest retrieved from reference TRBV5-1 and TRBJ2-3, is KAGVTQTPRYLIKTRGQQVTLSCSPISGHRSVSWYQQTPGQGLQFLFEYFSETQRNKGNFPGRFSGRQFSNSRSEMNVSTLELGDSALYLCASSLDGRPQYFGPGTRLTVL.

The chain employs TRBV9 and TRBJ2-3; TRBD1 aligns across 11 bases. After removal of 3 bases from V and 2 bases from J, the junction contained 5 bases not matched to a gene. CDR3 size: 16 residues. Looked up from germline, CDR1 is SGDLS and CDR2 is YYNGEE. The CDR3 bases are TGTGCCAGCAGCGCTGGGACAGGGGGTTTCACAGATACGCAGTATTTT. This encodes CASSAGTGGFTDTQYF.

The chain employs TRBV2 and TRBJ2-1; a weak D match, TRBD2 (6 bases). V was cut by 6 bases and J by 15 bases, with 18 bases left in between. CDR3 length: 12 residues. Germline CDR1 SNHLY, CDR2 FYNNEI. CDR3 region: CASSGGTPRRFF. The CDR3 DNA is TGTGCCAGCAGCGGAGGGACTCCTAGGCGGTTCTTC.

A remark on this clone: Sequence at one end of the junction differs from germline and may be a read error. Different DNA sequences within this sample yield the same CDR3. The rearrangement joins TRBV5-1 to TRBJ1-2; weak D call: TRBD1 (6 bases). The CDR3 contains 14 residues. The germline CDR1 and CDR2 sequences are SGHRS and YFSETQ. Written as DNA, the CDR3 is TGCGCCAGCAGCCCGGACAGCCGCAACTCTGGCTACACCTTC. This translates into CASSPDSRNSGYTF.

The chain employs TRBV30 and TRBJ1-1; D is perhaps TRBD1 (6 bases). The germline V gene encodes CDR1 GTSNPN and CDR2 SVGIG (reference sequence). This CDR3 region has 13 residues. Deletions cut 2 bases from V and 0 bases from J, with 7 bases between. The CDR3 region is CAWSRDMNTEAFF. The CDR3 DNA is TGTGCCTGGAGTAGGGACATGAACACTGAAGCTTTCTTT.

V gene TRBV28 combines with J gene TRBJ2-3, with 10 positions matching TRBD1. Germline V CDR1 and CDR2: MDHEN, SYDVKM. CDR3 length: 15 residues. Trimming took 6 bases from V and 7 from J; bases not matched to a gene: 10. This CDR3 is CASSLDRGATHTQYF. The CDR3 DNA sequence: TGTGCCAGCAGCTTGGACAGGGGGGCCACCCATACGCAGTATTTT.

The J gene is TRBJ1-2, the V gene TRBV3-1 (or the pseudogene TRBV3-2); D might be TRBD1 (6 bases). Trimming pared 4 bases from V and 1 base from J, leaving 13 bases between. Germline assignment: CDR1 LGHDT and CDR2 YNNKEL (reference sequence). CDR3 size: 15 residues. CDR3 residues: CASSPRTVLNYGYTF. Written as DNA, the CDR3 is TGTGCCAGCAGCCCACGGACAGTACTTAACTATGGCTACACCTTC.

The chain has TRBV7-9 and TRBJ1-2; TRBD1 agrees at 7 bases. This CDR3 comprises 15 residues. The germline V gene has CDR1 SEHNR and CDR2 FQNEAQ (reference sequence). V lost 4 bases and J lost 0; bases outside the gene matches: 5. In nucleotides, the CDR3 is TGTGCCAGCAGCTCGCAGGGGGGAACTAACTATGGCTACACCTTC. Encoded protein: CASSSQGGTNYGYTF.

The chain combines TRBV18 with TRBJ2-5, with 9 bases fitting TRBD1. Looked up from germline, CDR1 is KGHSH and CDR2 is LQKENI. V was pared by 6 bases and J by 7 bases, with 15 bases of the junction left unmatched. This CDR3 is 16 amino acids long. The DNA of the CDR3 is TGTGCCAGCTCCTCACAGGGGGCCCTAACCCCAGGGACCCAGTACTTC. This codes for CASSSQGALTPGTQYF.